Each of the 17 T cell receptor beta chains below was sequenced from the same sample in a study of shared clonotypes between healthy human individuals. It was CD45RO-negative cells, positively selected for CCR7, that made up naive CD8 cells, with terminally differentiated effector memory CD45RA+ cells excluded. Repertoires were generated with immunoSEQ multiplex PCR, while TCRdb's copy carries only in-frame clones and drops some. The data contain about 1,900,000 clones, about 95% of them singletons. Sequencing was performed on naive CD8+ T cells sorted from blood. Every receptor here comes from a man between 18 and 35 years old in good health.

The chain is built from TRBV29-1 and TRBJ2-5; perhaps TRBD2 as D (5 bases). The J call is in doubt because the DNA end fits TRBJ2-7 better. CDR3 length equals 12 residues. Germline values: CDR1 SQVTM, CDR2 ANQGSEA. This CDR3 reads CSVLGNPYEQYF. The CDR3 DNA follows: TGCAGCGTCCTCGGGAACCCCTACGAGCAGTACTTC.

The chain joins TRBV6-5 to TRBJ2-1; D unresolved. The germline CDR1 and CDR2 sequences are MNHEY and SVGAGI. The CDR3 length is 16 residues. V was clipped by 2 bases and J by 1 base, with 12 bases between them. DNA for the CDR3: TGTGCCAGCAGTTACGGCCCCTTGGGGTCCTACAATGAGCAGTTCTTC. Amino acids: CASSYGPLGSYNEQFF.

This rearrangement joins TRBV7-2 to TRBJ2-5, with TRBD2 matching over 7 bases. V dropped 1 base and J dropped 1; count of bases not matched to a gene: 6. Germline V gene sequence: CDR1 SGHTA, CDR2 FQGNSA. The CDR3 has 16 amino acids. CDR3 sequence (DNA): TGTGCCAGCAGCTTAGTTGGCCTAGCGGCCCAAGAGACCCAGTACTTC. It encodes CASSLVGLAAQETQYF. Variable domain in full (rest from reference TRBV7-2 and TRBJ2-5): GAGVSQSPSNKVTEKGKDVELRCDPISGHTALYWYRQSLGQGLEFLIYFQGNSAPDKSGLPSDRFSAERTGGSVSTLTIQRTQQEDSAVYLCASSLVGLAAQETQYFGPGTRLLVL.

The chain links TRBV27 to TRBJ1-5, with D possibly matching TRBD1 (6 bases). In germline, CDR1 is MNHEY, CDR2 SMNVEV (reference sequence). V was cut by 2 bases and J by 5 bases, with 10 bases left in between. This CDR3 has 14 amino acids. CDR3 region: CASSLTTGYQPQHF. The CDR3 nucleotides read TGTGCCAGCAGTTTAACAACAGGGTATCAGCCCCAGCATTTT.

V usage is TRBV19 and J usage is TRBJ1-1; 8 positions agree with TRBD1. Germline V gives CDR1 LNHDA, CDR2 SQIVND (reference sequence). V was clipped by 8 bases and J by 6 bases; unmatched bases: 17. This CDR3 has 16 residues. CDR3 nucleotide sequence: TGTGCCAGTTCATCATCCCAGGGGGCGAGCCCCCCTGAAGCTTTCTTT. This encodes CASSSSQGASPPEAFF.

Concerning this clone itself: Other DNA sequences within the sample encode an identical CDR3. The chain employs TRBV5-6 and TRBJ2-7, with unresolved D. The CDR3 has 12 amino acids. The V end lost 1 base, the J end lost 4 bases, and 6 bases lay between the germline ends. Germline CDR1 is SGHDT and CDR2 is YYEEEE. Here the CDR3 DNA reads TGTGCCAGCAGCTTGACGTCTTACGAGCAGTACTTC. It yields the protein CASSLTSYEQYF.

The rearrangement links TRBV6-1 to TRBJ2-1, with 7 bases identical to TRBD1. The CDR3 spans 15 residues. CDR1 and CDR2 (germline): MNHNS, SASEGT. V was pared by 5 bases and J by 0 bases, with 4 bases of the junction left unmatched. The DNA of the CDR3 is TGTGCCAGCAGTCCGGGACAGAGCTCCTACAATGAGCAGTTCTTC. Its protein product is CASSPGQSSYNEQFF.

The genes are TRBV9 and TRBJ2-4; D is undetermined. The germline CDR1 and CDR2 sequences are SGDLS and YYNGEE. This CDR3 is built from 15 residues. The V end lost 0 bases, the J end lost 0 bases, and 7 bases lay between the germline ends. The CDR3 spells CASSVEVGAKNIQYF. In DNA, the CDR3 is TGTGCCAGCAGCGTAGAAGTGGGAGCCAAAAACATTCAGTACTTC.

The chain is built from TRBV20-1 and TRBJ1-1; no clear D. V lost 1 base, J lost 7 bases, and 7 bases lay in between. The CDR3 loop spans 11 amino acids. Germline CDR1 and CDR2: DFQATT and SNEGSKA (reference sequence). In nucleotides, the CDR3 is TGCAGTGCTAGAGTTTTGAATGAAGCTTTCTTT. Translation gives CSARVLNEAFF.

V is TRBV15 and J is TRBJ2-7, with D possibly matching TRBD2 (6 bases). The CDR3 is 13 amino acids. CDR1 and CDR2 (germline): LNHNV, YYDKDF (reference sequence). The V gene lost 6 bases and the J gene lost 0 bases, with 9 bases spanning the gap. CDR3 DNA: TGTGCCACCAGGGACTACATCTCCTACGAGCAGTACTTC. Translating it yields CATRDYISYEQYF.

The chain is built from TRBV5-6 and TRBJ1-2, with D unresolved. Germline values: CDR1 SGHDT, CDR2 YYEEEE. The V gene lost 0 bases and the J gene lost 5 bases, with 8 bases spanning the gap. CDR3 length equals 13 residues. The CDR3 reads CASSLAGEYGYTF. DNA for the CDR3: TGTGCCAGCAGCTTGGCCGGGGAATATGGCTACACCTTC.

The rearrangement links TRBV7-8 to TRBJ1-6, with no clear D. This CDR3 contains 17 residues. V was clipped by 5 bases and J by 0 bases, with 14 bases between them. CDR1 and CDR2 from the germline V gene are SGHVS and FQNEAQ. CDR3 DNA sequence: TGTGCCAGCAGCCCACTCCCCACGAGCTCCTATAATTCACCCCTCCACTTT. This translates into CASSPLPTSSYNSPLHF.

V usage is TRBV5-1 and J usage is TRBJ1-1; 10 bases are shared with TRBD1. Germline assignment: CDR1 SGHRS and CDR2 YFSETQ. Germline trimming cut 6 bases from V and 1 base from J; bases unmatched to any gene: 6. CDR3 length: 15 residues. CDR3 sequence: CASKKTGGSNTEAFF. The CDR3 DNA reads as TGCGCCAGCAAAAAGACAGGGGGCTCGAACACTGAAGCTTTCTTT. The whole variable domain, filled in from reference TRBV5-1 and TRBJ1-1, reads KAGVTQTPRYLIKTRGQQVTLSCSPISGHRSVSWYQQTPGQGLQFLFEYFSETQRNKGNFPGRFSGRQFSNSRSEMNVSTLELGDSALYLCASKKTGGSNTEAFFGQGTRLTVV.

The CDR3 region has the DNA TGTGCCAGCAGCTCGCGGACGACTCCCACAGATACGCAGTATTTT. Protein product: CASSSRTTPTDTQYF. The chain joins TRBV13 to TRBJ2-3; no reliable D call. Germline V lookup: CDR1 PRHDT, CDR2 FYEKMQ (reference sequence). This CDR3 contains 15 residues. Between the trimmed V and J ends, which lost 4 bases and 2 bases, there was a span of 13 bases.

This chain uses TRBV5-4 with TRBJ2-1; weak D call: TRBD2 (6 bases). Germline lookup yields CDR1 SGHNT and CDR2 YYREEE (reference sequence). The ends were cut back, 0 bases at V and 5 bases at J, with 15 bases in the middle. The CDR3 has 16 residues. The CDR3 nucleotides are TGTGCCAGCAGCTTGGCCGGGAGTCCTTCCGACAATGAGCAGTTCTTC. Translating it yields CASSLAGSPSDNEQFF.

The chain is built from TRBV7-9 and TRBJ2-2, with D possibly being TRBD2 (6 bases). CDR1 SEHNR and CDR2 FQNEAQ come from the germline V gene (reference sequence). The CDR3 is made up of 16 amino acids. V lost 3 bases and J lost 1, with 12 bases in between. Written as DNA, the CDR3 is TGTGCCAGCAGCTTGGCGGTAGCGGAGAACACCGGGGAGCTGTTTTTT. Its protein product is CASSLAVAENTGELFF.

About this clone: Other DNA sequences from this sample encode an identical CDR3 as well. The rearrangement uses TRBV27 and TRBJ1-5; 11 bases are a match to TRBD1. In germline, CDR1 is MNHEY, CDR2 SMNVEV (reference sequence). This CDR3 is built from 15 residues. V lost 4 bases and J lost 4; bases outside the gene matches: 3. The DNA for the CDR3 is TGTGCCAGCAGTTCCGGGACAGGGGGGAATCAGCCCCAGCATTTT. This gives the protein CASSSGTGGNQPQHF.